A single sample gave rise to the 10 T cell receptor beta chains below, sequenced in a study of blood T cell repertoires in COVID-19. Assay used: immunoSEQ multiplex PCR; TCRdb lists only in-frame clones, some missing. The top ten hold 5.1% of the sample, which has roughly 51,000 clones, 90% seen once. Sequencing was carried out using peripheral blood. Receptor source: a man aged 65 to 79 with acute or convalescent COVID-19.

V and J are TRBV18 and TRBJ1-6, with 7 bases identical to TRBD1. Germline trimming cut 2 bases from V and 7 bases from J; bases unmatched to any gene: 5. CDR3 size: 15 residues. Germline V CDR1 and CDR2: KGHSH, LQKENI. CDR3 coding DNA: TGTGCCAGCTCACCAGACAGGGCTAAGAATTCACCCCTCCACTTT. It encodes CASSPDRAKNSPLHF.

This chain's CDR3 is CASILSGGDGYTF. CDR3 DNA sequence: TGTGCCAGCATCCTTTCGGGGGGTGATGGCTACACCTTC. The V gene is TRBV28, the J gene TRBJ1-2, with D perhaps matching TRBD1 (5 bases). V was shortened by 7 bases and J by 6 bases, with 15 bases between the two germline ends. Germline V CDR1 and CDR2: MDHEN, SYDVKM. The CDR3 extends over 13 amino acids.

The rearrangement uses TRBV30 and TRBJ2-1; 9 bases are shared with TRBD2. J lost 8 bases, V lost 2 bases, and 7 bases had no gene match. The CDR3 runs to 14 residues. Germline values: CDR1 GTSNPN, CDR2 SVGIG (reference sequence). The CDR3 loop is CAWSTGLAGHEQFF. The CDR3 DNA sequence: TGTGCCTGGAGTACGGGACTAGCAGGCCATGAGCAGTTCTTC.

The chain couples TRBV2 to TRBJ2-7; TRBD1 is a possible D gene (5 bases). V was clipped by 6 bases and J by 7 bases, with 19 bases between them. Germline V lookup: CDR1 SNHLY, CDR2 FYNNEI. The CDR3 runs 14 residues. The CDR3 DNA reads TGTGCCAGCAGCCAGAGTCAGGGATTGAGTGAGCAGTACTTC. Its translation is CASSQSQGLSEQYF.

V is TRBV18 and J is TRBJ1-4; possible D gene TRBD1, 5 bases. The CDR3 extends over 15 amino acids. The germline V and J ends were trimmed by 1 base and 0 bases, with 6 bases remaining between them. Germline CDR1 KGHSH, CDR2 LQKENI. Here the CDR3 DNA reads TGTGCCAGCTCACCACAAGGGGCAACTAATGAAAAACTGTTTTTT. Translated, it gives CASSPQGATNEKLFF. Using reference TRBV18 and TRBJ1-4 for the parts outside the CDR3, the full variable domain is NAGVMQNPRHLVRRRGQEARLRCSPMKGHSHVYWYRQLPEEGLKFMVYLQKENIIDESGMPKERFSAEFPKEGPSILRIQQVVRGDSAAYFCASSPQGATNEKLFFGSGTQLSVL.

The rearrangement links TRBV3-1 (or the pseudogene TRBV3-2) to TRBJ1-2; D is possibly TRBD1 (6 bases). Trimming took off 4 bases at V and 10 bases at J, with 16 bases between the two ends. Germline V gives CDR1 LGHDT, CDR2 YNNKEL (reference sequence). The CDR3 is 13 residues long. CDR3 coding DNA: TGTGCCAGCAGCCCCGGGACACCCGGGGACTACACCTTC. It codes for CASSPGTPGDYTF.

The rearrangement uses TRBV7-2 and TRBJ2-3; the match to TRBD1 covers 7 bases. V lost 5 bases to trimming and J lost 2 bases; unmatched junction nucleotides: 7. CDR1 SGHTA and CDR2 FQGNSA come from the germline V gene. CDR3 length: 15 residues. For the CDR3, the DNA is TGTGCCAGCAGCCCACAGGGGACCCACACAGATACGCAGTATTTT. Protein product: CASSPQGTHTDTQYF.

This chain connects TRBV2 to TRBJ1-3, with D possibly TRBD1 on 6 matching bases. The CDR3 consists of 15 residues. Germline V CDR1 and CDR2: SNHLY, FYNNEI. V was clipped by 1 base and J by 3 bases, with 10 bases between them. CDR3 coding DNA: TGTGCCAGCAGTGAAGACAGGGTTCTTGGAAACACCATATATTTT. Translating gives CASSEDRVLGNTIYF.

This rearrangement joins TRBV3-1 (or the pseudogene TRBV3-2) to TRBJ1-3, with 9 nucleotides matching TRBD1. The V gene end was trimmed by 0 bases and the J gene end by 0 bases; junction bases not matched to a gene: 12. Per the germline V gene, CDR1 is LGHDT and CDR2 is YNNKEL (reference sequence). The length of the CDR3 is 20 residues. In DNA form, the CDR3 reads TGTGCCAGCAGCCAAGATTCCCTAGGGACAGGGACCTCCTCTGGAAACACCATATATTTT. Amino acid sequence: CASSQDSLGTGTSSGNTIYF.

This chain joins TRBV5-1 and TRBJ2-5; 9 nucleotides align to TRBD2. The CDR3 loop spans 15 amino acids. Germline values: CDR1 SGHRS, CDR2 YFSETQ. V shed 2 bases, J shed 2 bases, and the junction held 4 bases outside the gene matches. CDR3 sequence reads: CASSLPSGGQETQYF. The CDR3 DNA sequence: TGCGCCAGCAGCTTACCCAGCGGGGGGCAAGAGACCCAGTACTTC.